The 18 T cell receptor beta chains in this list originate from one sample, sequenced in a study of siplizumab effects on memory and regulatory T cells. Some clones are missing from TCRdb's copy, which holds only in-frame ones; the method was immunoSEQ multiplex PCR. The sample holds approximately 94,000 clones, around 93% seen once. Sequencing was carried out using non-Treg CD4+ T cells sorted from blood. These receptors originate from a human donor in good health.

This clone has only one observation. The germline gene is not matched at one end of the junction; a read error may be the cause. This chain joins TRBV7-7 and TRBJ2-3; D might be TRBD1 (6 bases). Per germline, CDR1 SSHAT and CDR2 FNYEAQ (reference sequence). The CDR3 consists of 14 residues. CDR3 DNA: TGTGCTAGCAGCAGGACCAACAGGGCAGATACGCAGTATTTT. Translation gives CASSRTNRADTQYF.

CDR3 protein: CASSPGWVISTDTQYF. In DNA form, the CDR3 reads TGTGCCAGCTCACCAGGGTGGGTCATTAGCACAGATACGCAGTATTTT. The chain links TRBV18 to TRBJ2-3; D gene unclear. The CDR3 has 16 residues. Per the germline V gene, CDR1 is KGHSH and CDR2 is LQKENI. With 2 bases removed from V and 0 bases from J, the gap between germline ends came to 12 bases.

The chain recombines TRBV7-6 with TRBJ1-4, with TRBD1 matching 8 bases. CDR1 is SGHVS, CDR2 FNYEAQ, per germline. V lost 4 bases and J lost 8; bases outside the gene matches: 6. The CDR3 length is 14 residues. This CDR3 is CASSSGQGWEKLFF. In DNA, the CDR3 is TGTGCCAGCAGCTCCGGACAGGGCTGGGAAAAACTGTTTTTT. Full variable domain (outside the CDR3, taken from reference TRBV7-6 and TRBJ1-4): GAGVSQSPRYKVTKRGQDVALRCDPISGHVSLYWYRQALGQGPEFLTYFNYEAQQDKSGLPNDRFSAERPEGSISTLTIQRTEQRDSAMYRCASSSGQGWEKLFFGSGTQLSVL.

The CDR3 DNA reads as TGCGCCAGCAGCAGGAAGCTAGCGGGAGGGGATGAGCAGTTCTTC. Its protein is CASSRKLAGGDEQFF. This rearrangement joins TRBV5-1 to TRBJ2-1; 12 nucleotides align to TRBD2. The CDR3 runs 15 residues. With V trimmed by 4 bases and J by 8 bases, 7 bases remained unmatched. CDR1 and CDR2 from the germline V gene are SGHRS and YFSETQ.

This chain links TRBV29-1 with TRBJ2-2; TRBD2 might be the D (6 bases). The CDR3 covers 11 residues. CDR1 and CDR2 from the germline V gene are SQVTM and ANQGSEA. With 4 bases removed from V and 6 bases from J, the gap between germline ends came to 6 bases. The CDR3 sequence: CSVGGAGELFF. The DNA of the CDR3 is TGCAGCGTTGGCGGGGCCGGGGAGCTGTTTTTT.

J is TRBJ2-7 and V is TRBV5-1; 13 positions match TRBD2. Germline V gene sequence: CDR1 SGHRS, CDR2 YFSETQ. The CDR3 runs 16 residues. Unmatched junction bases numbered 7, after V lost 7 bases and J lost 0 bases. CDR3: CASSGTSGVSSYEQYF. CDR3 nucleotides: TGCGCCAGCTCCGGGACTAGCGGGGTGAGCTCCTACGAGCAGTACTTC.

The CDR3 here is CKLSGNTIYF. The CDR3 DNA sequence: TGTAAGCTCAGCGGAAACACCATATATTTT. The chain couples TRBV19 to TRBJ1-3; unclear D gene. This CDR3 has 10 amino acids. Germline V gene data show CDR1 as LNHDA and CDR2 as SQIVND (reference sequence).

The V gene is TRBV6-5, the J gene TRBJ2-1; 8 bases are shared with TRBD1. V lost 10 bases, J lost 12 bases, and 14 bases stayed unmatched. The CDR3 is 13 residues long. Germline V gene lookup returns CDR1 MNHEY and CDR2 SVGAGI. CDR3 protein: CATGTGLRYRQFF. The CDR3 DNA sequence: TGTGCCACCGGGACAGGTTTGAGGTACAGGCAGTTCTTC.

DNA of the CDR3: TGTGCCAGCAGCCAACAACGGGGGCCCGGGGAGCTGTTTTTT. Protein product: CASSQQRGPGELFF. This rearrangement joins TRBV7-2 to TRBJ2-2, with D possibly being TRBD1 or TRBD2 (6 bases each). Trimming left V 5 bases short and J 6 bases short, with 13 bases between. This CDR3 is 14 amino acids long. The germline gives CDR1 SGHTA, CDR2 FQGNSA.

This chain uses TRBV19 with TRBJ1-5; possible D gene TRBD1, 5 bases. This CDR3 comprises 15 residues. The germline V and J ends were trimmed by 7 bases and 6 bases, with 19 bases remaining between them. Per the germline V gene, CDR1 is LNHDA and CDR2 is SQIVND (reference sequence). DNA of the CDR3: TGTGCCAGTACGTCCTTGAGGGGTGACAGTCAGCCCCAGCATTTT. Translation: CASTSLRGDSQPQHF.

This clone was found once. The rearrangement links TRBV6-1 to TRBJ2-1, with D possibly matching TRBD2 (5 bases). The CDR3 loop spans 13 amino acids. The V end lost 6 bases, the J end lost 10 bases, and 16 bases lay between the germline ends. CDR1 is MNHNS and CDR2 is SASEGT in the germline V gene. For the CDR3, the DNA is TGTGCCAGCAGCGGACTCCTTTTTGCCGAGCAGTTCTTC. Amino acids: CASSGLLFAEQFF.

CDR3 protein: CASSSSYEQYF. In DNA form, the CDR3 reads TGTGCCAGCAGTTCCTCCTACGAGCAGTACTTC. The V call is TRBV27, the J call TRBJ2-7; D ambiguous. The CDR3 has 11 residues. Germline CDR1 reads MNHEY; CDR2 reads SMNVEV (reference sequence). V was shortened by 4 bases and J by 0 bases, with 1 base between the two germline ends.

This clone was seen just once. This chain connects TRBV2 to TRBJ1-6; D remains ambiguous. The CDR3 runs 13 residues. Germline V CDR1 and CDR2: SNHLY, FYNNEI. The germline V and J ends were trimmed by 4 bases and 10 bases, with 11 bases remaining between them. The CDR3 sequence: CASSVNVDSPLHF. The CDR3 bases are TGTGCCAGCAGTGTAAATGTAGACTCACCCCTCCACTTT.

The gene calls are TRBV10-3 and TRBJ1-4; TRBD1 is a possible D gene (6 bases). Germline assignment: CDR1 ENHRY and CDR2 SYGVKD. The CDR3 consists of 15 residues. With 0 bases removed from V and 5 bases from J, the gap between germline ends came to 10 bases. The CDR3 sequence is CAISESGGQNEKLFF. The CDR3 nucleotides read TGTGCCATCAGTGAGTCCGGAGGACAGAATGAAAAACTGTTTTTT.

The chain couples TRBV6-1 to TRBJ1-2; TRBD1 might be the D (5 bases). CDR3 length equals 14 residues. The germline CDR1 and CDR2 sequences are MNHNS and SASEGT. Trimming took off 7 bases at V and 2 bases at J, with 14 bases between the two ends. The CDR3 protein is CASIVGDLNYGYTF. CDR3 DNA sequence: TGTGCCAGCATCGTAGGGGACTTAAACTATGGCTACACCTTC.

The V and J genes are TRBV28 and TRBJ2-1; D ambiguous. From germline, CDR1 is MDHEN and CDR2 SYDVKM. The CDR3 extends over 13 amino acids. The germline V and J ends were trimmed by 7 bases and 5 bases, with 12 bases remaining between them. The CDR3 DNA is TGTGCCAGCATCCCCCGGCAAAACAATGAGCAGTTCTTC. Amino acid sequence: CASIPRQNNEQFF.

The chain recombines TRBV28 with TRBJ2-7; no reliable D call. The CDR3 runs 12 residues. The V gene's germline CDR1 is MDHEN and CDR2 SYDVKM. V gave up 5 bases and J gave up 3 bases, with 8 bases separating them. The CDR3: CASSRNRYEQYF. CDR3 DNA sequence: TGTGCCAGCAGTCGGAACCGCTACGAGCAGTACTTC.

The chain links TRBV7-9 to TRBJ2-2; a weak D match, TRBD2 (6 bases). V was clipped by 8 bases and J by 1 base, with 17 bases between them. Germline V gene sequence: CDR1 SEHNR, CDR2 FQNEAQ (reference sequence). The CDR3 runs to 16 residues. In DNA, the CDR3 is TGTGCCAGCCCGAGGGGAGGACACCTGAACACCGGGGAGCTGTTTTTT. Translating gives CASPRGGHLNTGELFF.